A single sample is the source of the 26 T cell receptor beta chains below, sequenced in a study of blood T cell repertoires in COVID-19. Here immunoSEQ multiplex PCR was the method, and the copy in TCRdb shows in-frame clones only, minus some. The table lists 330,000 or so clones, about 90% of them singletons, with approximately 3% in the top ten. The sample consisted of PBMCs or T cells enriched from blood (not recorded which). The receptors shown here come from a woman in her 30s who had recovered from COVID-19.

The chain is built from TRBV10-3 and TRBJ2-5; D is perhaps TRBD1 (6 bases). The CDR3 is 15 amino acids. The germline CDR1 and CDR2 sequences are ENHRY and SYGVKD. Trimming removed 2 bases from V and 5 bases from J, with 15 bases in between. CDR3 coding DNA: TGTGCCATCAGTGAGGACGAGTACACAGGGGAGACCCAGTACTTC. This sequence encodes CAISEDEYTGETQYF.

For the CDR3, the DNA is TGTGCCAGTAGTACAGACAGGGGTTTGTCCGAGCAGTACTTC. This encodes CASSTDRGLSEQYF. This chain uses TRBV19 with TRBJ2-7; 8 bases fit TRBD1. The V segment lost 4 bases and the J segment 6 bases; nucleotides outside the gene matches: 8. Germline CDR1 LNHDA, CDR2 SQIVND (reference sequence). CDR3 length equals 14 residues. Full variable domain (remainder filled in from reference TRBV19 and TRBJ2-7): DGGITQSPKYLFRKEGQNVTLSCEQNLNHDAMYWYRQDPGQGLRLIYYSQIVNDFQKGDIAEGYSVSREKKESFPLTVTSAQKNPTAFYLCASSTDRGLSEQYFGPGTRLTVT.

The chain employs TRBV28 and TRBJ1-2; possibly TRBD1 for D (5 bases). The V and J ends lost 6 bases and 4 bases respectively, with 18 bases between them. The length of the CDR3 is 15 residues. Germline V lookup: CDR1 MDHEN, CDR2 SYDVKM. The CDR3 loop reads CASSRYTGGTYGYTF. As DNA, the CDR3 is TGTGCCAGCAGCCGTTACACTGGGGGGACCTATGGCTACACCTTC.

CDR3 bases: TGTGCCAGCAGCCTGACTAGCGGAGACCACGAGCAGTACTTC. Its translation: CASSLTSGDHEQYF. V and J are TRBV7-3 and TRBJ2-7; 9 bases agree with TRBD2. Germline V gene data show CDR1 as SGHTA and CDR2 as FQGTGA. There are 14 residues in the CDR3. The trim removed 5 bases at V and 5 bases at J, leaving 7 bases unmatched.

V usage is TRBV28 and J usage is TRBJ1-2, with a weak D call TRBD1 (5 bases). In germline, CDR1 is MDHEN, CDR2 SYDVKM. There are 14 residues in the CDR3. The V end lost 6 bases, the J end lost 9 bases, and 20 bases lay between the germline ends. As DNA, the CDR3 is TGTGCCAGCAGCTCGGACACGGAGAGTAGACGCTACACCTTC. Translated, it gives CASSSDTESRRYTF.

The chain joins TRBV6-5 to TRBJ2-1; 7 bases map to TRBD1. Germline V CDR1 and CDR2: MNHEY, SVGAGI. The trim removed 0 bases at V and 5 bases at J, leaving 7 bases unmatched. CDR3 size: 16 residues. The CDR3 reads CASSYSMLTGDNEQFF. CDR3 DNA sequence: TGTGCCAGCAGTTACTCGATGTTAACAGGGGACAATGAGCAGTTCTTC.

J is TRBJ2-1 and V is TRBV3-1 (or the pseudogene TRBV3-2); TRBD2 matches 9 bases. Germline V gene data show CDR1 as LGHDT and CDR2 as YNNKEL (reference sequence). The V segment lost 4 bases and the J segment 10 bases; nucleotides outside the gene matches: 11. The CDR3 spans 15 residues. The CDR3 nucleotides read TGTGCCAGCAGCCCACTACTAGCGGGCGCTGGGGAGCAGTTCTTC. Its translation: CASSPLLAGAGEQFF.

Written as DNA, the CDR3 is TGTGCCAGCAGGTCCTGGGGACAGGGGACTTACGAGCAGTACTTC. Amino acid sequence: CASRSWGQGTYEQYF. The chain links TRBV6-5 to TRBJ2-7; 10 nucleotides align to TRBD1. This CDR3 spans 15 amino acids. Germline assignment: CDR1 MNHEY and CDR2 SVGAGI. Unmatched junction bases numbered 9, after V lost 6 bases and J lost 4 bases.

The V and J genes are TRBV27 and TRBJ1-1; D remains unclear. The CDR3 runs to 13 residues. Per the germline V gene, CDR1 is MNHEY and CDR2 is SMNVEV (reference sequence). V lost 5 bases and J 0 bases, leaving 7 bases between the germline ends. The CDR3 here is CASSREVNTEAFF. In nucleotides, the CDR3 is TGTGCCAGCAGTAGAGAGGTGAACACTGAAGCTTTCTTT.

DNA of the CDR3: TGTGCCAGCAGCCAGCTGGGACAGGGGAACGAAAAACTGTTTTTT. Protein product: CASSQLGQGNEKLFF. This rearrangement joins TRBV14 to TRBJ1-4; 10 bases fit TRBD1. The germline gives CDR1 SGHDN, CDR2 FVKESK. The length of the CDR3 is 15 residues. The V gene end was trimmed by 3 bases and the J gene end by 8 bases; junction bases not matched to a gene: 6.

V usage is TRBV11-2 and J usage is TRBJ1-6, with TRBD1 identical over 7 bases. The CDR3 has 14 residues. J lost 6 bases, V lost 4 bases, and 3 bases had no gene match. Germline loops: CDR1 SGHAT, CDR2 FQNNGV. DNA for the CDR3: TGTGCCAGCAGCTCCGGGACAGTTAATTCACCCCTCCACTTT. It is translated as CASSSGTVNSPLHF.

This clone was detected once. This chain joins TRBV5-4 and TRBJ2-7; 7 bases match TRBD1. This CDR3 comprises 14 residues. V shed 4 bases and J 3 bases; nucleotides not matched to a gene: 7. Germline V gene lookup returns CDR1 SGHNT and CDR2 YYREEE (reference sequence). DNA for the CDR3: TGTGCCAGCAGCGCGAGACAGGGAATCTACGAGCAGTACTTC. It translates to CASSARQGIYEQYF.

In its sample, this clone was seen a few times. The gene calls are TRBV12-2 and TRBJ2-5; the D call TRBD2 from the table was never checked on the DNA. TRBV12-2 is classified as a pseudogene. CDR3 length equals 17 residues. CDR3 DNA: TGTGCAAGTCGCTTAGCTGGGAGGATCCGCGAAGCGGAGACCCAGTACTTC. Translated, it gives CASRLAGRIREAETQYF.

This chain connects TRBV28 to TRBJ2-1; D perhaps matches TRBD2 (5 bases). Trimming shortened V by 6 bases and J by 10 bases, and 13 bases separated the two germline ends. The CDR3 is made up of 12 amino acids. Per the germline V gene, CDR1 is MDHEN and CDR2 is SYDVKM. CDR3 protein: CASSPLAGEQFF. In DNA, the CDR3 is TGTGCCAGCAGCCCTCTAGCTGGCGAGCAGTTCTTC.

The chain employs TRBV7-9 and TRBJ2-5; 12 bases map to TRBD2. CDR1 SEHNR and CDR2 FQNEAQ come from the germline V gene (reference sequence). The length of the CDR3 is 15 residues. Losses at the gene ends were 8 bases for V and 4 bases for J; bases not matched to a gene: 8. Written as DNA, the CDR3 is TGTGCCAGCCGCGGGACTAGCGGGTACTTAGAGACCCAGTACTTC. Translated, it gives CASRGTSGYLETQYF.

This clone was detected only a few times. The gene calls are TRBV7-9 and TRBJ1-1, with 7 bases that match TRBD1. The ends lost 1 base at V and 8 bases at J; junction bases unmatched: 10. This CDR3 contains 15 residues. Germline loops: CDR1 SEHNR, CDR2 FQNEAQ (reference sequence). The CDR3 here is CASSLVSGTVGEAFF. The CDR3 DNA reads TGTGCCAGCAGCTTAGTCTCAGGGACAGTAGGGGAAGCTTTCTTT.

The rearrangement links TRBV24-1 to TRBJ2-1; 13 bases align to TRBD2. The J segment lost 2 bases and the V segment lost 10 bases, leaving 4 bases of the junction unmatched. From germline, CDR1 is KGHDR and CDR2 SFDVKD. This CDR3 region has 15 residues. The DNA of the CDR3 is TGTGCCACGGGGACTAGCGGGGTTCCCTACAATGAGCAGTTCTTC. Translating it yields CATGTSGVPYNEQFF.

This chain links TRBV28 with TRBJ1-3; D remains ambiguous. From germline, CDR1 is MDHEN and CDR2 SYDVKM. The CDR3 is 14 residues long. V dropped 3 bases and J dropped 0 bases, with 6 bases sitting between them. CDR3 DNA: TGTGCCAGCAGTTTCCTGAGCTCTGGAAACACCATATATTTT. Translation gives CASSFLSSGNTIYF.

The chain carries TRBV7-3 and TRBJ2-2, with a possible D match to TRBD2 (7 bases). CDR1 SGHTA and CDR2 FQGTGA come from the germline V gene. The CDR3 is made up of 16 amino acids. The germline V and J ends were trimmed by 0 bases and 4 bases, with 12 bases remaining between them. CDR3 nucleotide sequence: TGTGCCAGCAGCTTAACAGGGGGGGATCGCACCGGGGAGCTGTTTTTT. Protein sequence: CASSLTGGDRTGELFF.

The rearrangement links TRBV4-1 to TRBJ2-1, with 11 bases that match TRBD2. The CDR3 extends over 16 amino acids. V shed 3 bases and J 3 bases; nucleotides not matched to a gene: 4. Germline assignment: CDR1 MGHRA and CDR2 YSYEKL. The CDR3 loop is CASSQVAGGHYNEQFF. In nucleotides, the CDR3 is TGCGCCAGCAGCCAGGTAGCGGGAGGGCACTACAATGAGCAGTTCTTC.

The CDR3 region is CASSSPLADPGNTQYF. The CDR3, as DNA: TGCGCCAGCAGCTCACCACTAGCAGACCCTGGGAATACGCAGTATTTT. The chain is built from TRBV5-1 and TRBJ2-3; perhaps TRBD2 as D (6 bases). V gave up 3 bases and J gave up 7 bases, with 21 bases separating them. The CDR3 is 16 residues long. CDR1 and CDR2 from the germline V gene are SGHRS and YFSETQ.

The chain recombines TRBV6-5 with TRBJ1-3; D is uncertain. CDR3 length equals 15 residues. Deletions cut 4 bases from V and 0 bases from J, with 10 bases between. CDR1 and CDR2 (germline): MNHEY, SVGAGI. As DNA, the CDR3 is TGTGCCAGCAGTTCCCCTTTTAGCTCTGGAAACACCATATATTTT. Protein product: CASSSPFSSGNTIYF.

A single count supports this clone. J is TRBJ2-5 and V is TRBV7-6; possible D gene TRBD2, 6 bases. Germline V gives CDR1 SGHVS, CDR2 FNYEAQ. V was trimmed by 5 bases and J by 4 bases, leaving 20 bases between them. This CDR3 is built from 16 residues. CDR3: CASSPVSGGFGETQYF. As DNA, the CDR3 is TGTGCCAGCAGCCCCGTATCTGGGGGGTTCGGAGAGACCCAGTACTTC.

This chain links TRBV29-1 with TRBJ1-5, with a tentative D call TRBD1 (6 bases). Trimming took 6 bases from V and 0 from J, leaving 18 bases between them. This CDR3 region has 16 residues. The V gene's germline CDR1 is SQVTM and CDR2 ANQGSEA. CDR3 in DNA: TGCAGCGTACTCGTCCACGGGGGGGCTAGCAATCAGCCCCAGCATTTT. This codes for CSVLVHGGASNQPQHF.

The V call is TRBV4-1, the J call TRBJ2-1; 12 bases are a match to TRBD2. V lost 4 bases and J lost 8; bases outside the gene matches: 9. The CDR3 is 16 residues long. Germline values: CDR1 MGHRA, CDR2 YSYEKL. The DNA of the CDR3 is TGCGCCAGCAGCCCTTATCTAGCTAGCGGGAGGGATGAGCAGTTCTTC. Its protein is CASSPYLASGRDEQFF.

CDR3 protein: CASSELLASRTYEQYF. In DNA form, the CDR3 reads TGTGCCAGCAGTGAACTATTGGCTAGTCGAACCTACGAGCAGTACTTC. V usage is TRBV6-1 and J usage is TRBJ2-7; the D is unclear. This CDR3 spans 16 amino acids. Trimming removed 2 bases at V and 2 bases at J, with 16 bases between. Germline CDR1 reads MNHNS; CDR2 reads SASEGT.